These 7 T cell receptor beta chains originate from one sample sequenced in a study of T cells in Graves' hyperthyroidism and ophthalmopathy. The CDR3 regions of TCR beta were amplified from RNA transcripts. TCR CDR3 underwent first-round RT-PCR with the HTBI primer set. One entry per CDR3 protein, called by TCRdb with MiXCR from the multiplex PCR reads. The sample contains approximately 710,000 distinct CDR3 sequences, 15% to 20% of which appear only once. Sequencing was carried out using blood. The receptors were gathered from a man aged 50-60 years with Graves' hyperthyroidism.

The sample holds many counts of this clonotype. This chain joins TRBV11-2 and TRBJ2-1, with 10 bases that match TRBD2. The CDR3 has 17 amino acids. The V gene's germline CDR1 is SGHAT and CDR2 FQNNGV. J was trimmed by 1 base and V by 0 bases; bases with no gene match: 3. CDR3 nucleotides: TGTGCCAGCAGCTTAGATTGGACTAGCGGATCCTACAATGAGCAGTTCTTC. Amino acids: CASSLDWTSGSYNEQFF. The variable domain in full, with the rest retrieved from reference TRBV11-2 and TRBJ2-1, is EAGVAQSPRYKIIEKRQSVAFWCNPISGHATLYWYQQILGQGPKLLIQFQNNGVVDDSQLPKDRFSAERLKGVDSTLKIQPAKLEDSAVYLCASSLDWTSGSYNEQFFGPGTRLTVL.

As DNA, the CDR3 is TGTGCCAGCAGGGACATTAGCGGGAGCTACAATGAGCAGTTCTTC. Translating gives CASRDISGSYNEQFF. The chain joins TRBV11-2 to TRBJ2-1; the match to TRBD2 covers 9 bases. CDR3 length equals 15 residues. V lost 6 bases to trimming and J lost 3 bases; unmatched junction nucleotides: 6. Germline V lookup: CDR1 SGHAT, CDR2 FQNNGV.

This chain uses TRBV5-1 with TRBJ2-2; 8 bases match TRBD1. Germline trimming cut 3 bases from V and 4 bases from J; bases unmatched to any gene: 5. The CDR3 is 15 amino acids. Germline-derived CDR1 and CDR2 are SGHRS and YFSETQ. CDR3 in DNA: TGCGCCAGCAGCTCCGGGACAGGATTCACCGGGGAGCTGTTTTTT. Residues: CASSSGTGFTGELFF.

In its sample, this clonotype was seen many times. The J gene is TRBJ1-1, the V gene TRBV19; the D gene is possibly TRBD1 (5 bases). V was cut by 6 bases and J by 2 bases, with 10 bases left in between. Germline V gene data show CDR1 as LNHDA and CDR2 as SQIVND (reference sequence). The CDR3 is 13 amino acids. The CDR3 coding sequence is TGTGCCAGTAGAGCCGGGACCAACACTGAAGCTTTCTTT. Translating it yields CASRAGTNTEAFF.

The genes are TRBV9 and TRBJ2-7; TRBD2 aligns across 7 bases. Germline loops: CDR1 SGDLS, CDR2 YYNGEE. The CDR3 has 13 residues. The junction had 3 bases not matched to a gene; V was cut back by 0 bases and J by 6 bases. The CDR3 region is CASSVGSGGEQYF. CDR3 DNA: TGTGCCAGCAGCGTAGGGTCGGGGGGCGAGCAGTACTTC.

This chain links TRBV19 with TRBJ2-7; 8 bases are shared with TRBD2. Per the germline V gene, CDR1 is LNHDA and CDR2 is SQIVND (reference sequence). Trimming cost V 4 bases and J 7 bases; bases outside gene matches: 9. The CDR3 is 14 amino acids. CDR3 DNA sequence: TGTGCCAGTAGTAAAAGCGGGAGTCCCAGGGAGCAGTACTTC. This codes for CASSKSGSPREQYF. Combining the CDR3 with reference TRBV19 and TRBJ2-7 gives the whole variable domain DGGITQSPKYLFRKEGQNVTLSCEQNLNHDAMYWYRQDPGQGLRLIYYSQIVNDFQKGDIAEGYSVSREKKESFPLTVTSAQKNPTAFYLCASSKSGSPREQYFGPGTRLTVT.

This clonotype has just a few counts. The CDR3 reads CASSPGTSSSYEQYF. The CDR3 DNA follows: TGTGCCAGCTCACCGGGGACTAGCTCTTCCTACGAGCAGTACTTC. The chain has TRBV18 and TRBJ2-7; 9 nucleotides align to TRBD2. The length of the CDR3 is 15 residues. The V and J ends lost 3 bases and 1 base, in that order; junction bases with no gene match: 4. Germline V gene data show CDR1 as KGHSH and CDR2 as LQKENI.